This T cell receptor (beta chain) is drawn from a study of cytomegalovirus exposure and HLA in healthy donors. Study-level information: HLA-typed donors were the source of 90 million or so unique TCRs, which an early data release held.

The V and J ends lost 4 bases and 4 bases, in that order; junction bases with no gene match: 8. The germline CDR1 and CDR2 sequences are SGHRS and YFSETQ. CDR3 length: 15 residues. PCR involved 60 Vbeta and 13 Jbeta primers. Data came from immunoSEQ multiplex PCR; TCRdb stores just in-frame clones and leaves some out. The sample records roughly 250,000 clones, 75% to 90% being singletons. This clone was counted a single time. The sequence was collected from a girl aged 2-15 years in good health and CMV-seronegative. The sample taken for sequencing was PBMCs. This chain connects TRBV5-1 to TRBJ1-1; 9 bases match TRBD1. CDR3 in DNA: TGCGCCAGCAGCCCCGGACAGGGGCTGCGCACTGAAGCTTTCTTT. This translates into CASSPGQGLRTEAFF.